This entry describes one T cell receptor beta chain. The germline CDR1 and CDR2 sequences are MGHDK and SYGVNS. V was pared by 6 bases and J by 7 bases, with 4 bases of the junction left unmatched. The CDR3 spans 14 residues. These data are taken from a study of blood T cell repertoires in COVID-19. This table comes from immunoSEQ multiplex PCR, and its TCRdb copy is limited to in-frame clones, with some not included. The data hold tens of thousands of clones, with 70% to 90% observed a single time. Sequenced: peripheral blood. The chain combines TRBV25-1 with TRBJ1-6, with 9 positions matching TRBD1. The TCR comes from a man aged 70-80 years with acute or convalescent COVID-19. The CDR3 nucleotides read TGTGCCAGCAGGCCGGGACAGGGAAATTCACCCCTCCACTTT. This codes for CASRPGQGNSPLHF. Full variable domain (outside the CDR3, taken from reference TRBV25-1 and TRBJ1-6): EADIYQTPRYLVIGTGKKITLECSQTMGHDKMYWYQQDPGMELHLIHYSYGVNSTEKGDLSSESTVSRIRTEHFPLTLESARPSHTSQYLCASRPGQGNSPLHFGNGTRLTVT.